This T cell receptor beta chain was observed in a study of cytomegalovirus exposure and HLA in healthy donors. Study-level points and caveats: Most observed TCR sequences were rare, whereas some public TCRs were detected in many donors.

Sequenced by immunoSEQ multiplex PCR; TCRdb stores in-frame clones only, minus some. The top ten clones hold approximately 1% of a sample with 100,000 to 150,000 clones, roughly 89% of them seen once. This CDR3 is built from 13 residues. The V gene lost 6 bases and the J gene lost 5 bases, with 13 bases spanning the gap. Germline V gene lookup returns CDR1 SGHDN and CDR2 FVKESK. Note on this clone: Its antigen remains unknown.

This TCR came from a woman younger than 35 in good health and CMV-seronegative. The specimen sequenced was PBMCs. V is TRBV14 and J is TRBJ2-5, with TRBD1 as a possible D gene (6 bases). DNA of the CDR3: TGTGCCAGCAGGCAGGGGCTTGGGGAGACCCAGTACTTC. Translation gives CASRQGLGETQYF.